The clone carrying this T cell receptor beta chain was seen repeatedly, ten times or more. What it recognizes is unknown. The roughly 17-32 mg bulk tissue piece was not sorted before simultaneous RNA and DNA extraction. Surgical resection served as treatment for the primary liver carcinoma of these patients. Trimming shortened V by 5 bases and J by 0 bases, and 22 bases separated the two germline ends. The germline gives CDR1 SGHTA, CDR2 FQGNSA. CDR3 length equals 18 residues. These data belong to a study of tumor-infiltrating lymphocytes in primary liver carcinoma. Study details: Stage T1-T3 N0M0 tumors spanned about 4.2 to 10 cm. Productive TCRbeta read yields ran from roughly 3.6 to 7.1 million per sample and were similar between tissues. Findings and limits, study-wide: It was in tumors, not blood, that the top-250-clone fraction was significantly higher (p = 0.039).

A primer in the constant region served to generate TCR beta cDNA from approximately 460 ng of total RNA. Each TCR beta library was derived from three nested multiplex PCR rounds that employed slightly modified ARM-PCR. Use of TRBV1-TRBV30 forward primers with a C-beta reverse primer characterized the first two PCR rounds, which lasted roughly 9 cycles each. One entry per CDR3 protein results from TCRdb running MiXCR on the multiplex PCR reads. The table records tens of thousands of distinct CDR3 sequences, roughly 70% of them present only once. Sequenced material: liver tumor tissue from sampling region 3. Subset of the sample: tumor region T3, left-lateral pole. The chain employs TRBV7-2 and TRBJ1-1, with TRBD1 as a possible D gene (6 bases). The receptor's source is a woman aged 25 to 39 with primary liver carcinoma and hepatitis B virus infection. The CDR3 sequence: CASSPRLRGMSMNTEAFF. The CDR3 nucleotides are TGTGCCAGCAGCCCTCGACTGAGGGGGATGAGCATGAACACTGAAGCTTTCTTT.